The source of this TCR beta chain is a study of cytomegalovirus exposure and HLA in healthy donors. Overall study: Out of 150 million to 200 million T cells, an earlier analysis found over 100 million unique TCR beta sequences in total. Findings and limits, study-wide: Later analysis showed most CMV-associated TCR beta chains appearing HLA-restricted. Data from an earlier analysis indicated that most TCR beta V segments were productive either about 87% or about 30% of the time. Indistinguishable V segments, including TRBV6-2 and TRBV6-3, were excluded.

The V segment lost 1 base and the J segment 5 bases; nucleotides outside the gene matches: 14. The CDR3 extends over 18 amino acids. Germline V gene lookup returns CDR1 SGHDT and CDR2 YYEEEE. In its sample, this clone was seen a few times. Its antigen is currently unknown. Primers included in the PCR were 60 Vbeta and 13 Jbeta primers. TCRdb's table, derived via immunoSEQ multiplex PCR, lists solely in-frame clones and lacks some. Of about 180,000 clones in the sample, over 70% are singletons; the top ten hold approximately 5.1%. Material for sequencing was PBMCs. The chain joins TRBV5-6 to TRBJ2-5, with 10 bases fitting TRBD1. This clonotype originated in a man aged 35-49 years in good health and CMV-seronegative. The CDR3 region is CASSLFGRQSDRGETQYF. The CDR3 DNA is TGTGCCAGCAGCTTGTTCGGTAGGCAATCGGACAGGGGGGAGACCCAGTACTTC.